Listed below are T cell receptor beta chains from one sample, sequenced in a study of shared clonotypes between healthy human individuals. Generated by immunoSEQ multiplex PCR, the TCRdb table keeps only in-frame clones and is missing some. Among some 2.4 million clones listed, approximately 94% were seen once. The source material was naive CD4+ T cells from PBMCs. The receptors derive from a man aged 18 to 30 in good health. Some clones in this sample may be carry-over from other donors' samples. The CDR3 runs from the conserved cysteine through the conserved F or W. D genes are given only for firm matches. Size tells how often a clone was seen (once, few, many) or the class of an expanded clone, and some rows leave it out.

V,size,J,D,DNA,CDR3
TRBV27,few,TRBJ2-1,NA,TGTGCCAGCAGATCCGGAGCGGGCGAGCAGTTCTTC,CASRSGAGEQFF
TRBV6-5,once,TRBJ1-1,NA,TGTGCCAGCACTAAGAACACTGAAGCTTTCTTT,CASTKNTEAFF
TRBV5-4,NA,TRBJ2-2,TRBD2,TGTGCCAGCAGCTTCCGTAGCGGGAGAGAATACACCGGGGAGCTGTTTTTT,CASSFRSGREYTGELFF
TRBV5-4,NA,TRBJ1-2,NA,TGTGCCAGCAGCGCGGGGGGGTTAAGGGGCTATAATGGCTACACCTTC,CASSAGGLRGYNGYTF
TRBV2,NA,TRBJ2-3,NA,TGTGCCAGCAGTGAAAGGAGCGCCCGAAGGACAGATACGCAGTATTTT,CASSERSARRTDTQYF
TRBV15,NA,TRBJ2-4,TRBD1,TGTGCCACCAGCAGAGAAGGGGGCAGACTAGCCAAAAACATTCAGTACTTC,CATSREGGRLAKNIQYF
TRBV9,NA,TRBJ2-7,TRBD1,TGTGCCAGCAGCAGGGGGCGAAATTCCGAGCAGTACTTC,CASSRGRNSEQYF
TRBV19,few,TRBJ1-2,TRBD1,TGTGCCAGTAGTCCCGGGACAGGGGGCTATGGCTACACCTTC,CASSPGTGGYGYTF
TRBV5-1,NA,TRBJ1-4,TRBD1,TGCGCCAGCAGCTCCGGCGGACAGGGGGCAGAAAAACTGTTTTTT,CASSSGGQGAEKLFF
TRBV4-3,NA,TRBJ2-7,NA,TGCGCCAGCAGCCAAGTGGGGTACGAGCAGTACTTC,CASSQVGYEQYF
TRBV4-1,NA,TRBJ2-2,TRBD2,TGCGCCAGCAGCCAACCCCCAGGGGGAGCGGGAGGGACCGGGGAGCTGTTTTTT,CASSQPPGGAGGTGELFF
TRBV7-2,few,TRBJ1-1,NA,TGTGCCAGCAGCTTCCTACAGGGTGGGGAAGCTTTCTTT,CASSFLQGGEAFF
TRBV28,NA,TRBJ2-1,TRBD2,TGTGCCAGCACCCCCCCGGGACTAGCGAGCAATGAGCAGTTCTTC,CASTPPGLASNEQFF
TRBV9,once,TRBJ1-2,NA,TGTGCCAGCAGCGTAGTCGGAGGGGAGGGAGGCTACACCTTC,CASSVVGGEGGYTF
TRBV28,NA,TRBJ2-3,NA,TGTGCCAGCAGAGGGGTAAGAATAGCCGGCCCCAGCACAGATACGCAGTATTTT,CASRGVRIAGPSTDTQYF
TRBV30,NA,TRBJ1-2,NA,TGTGCCTGGAACTTAGGCGGCAAGAGAAACTATGGCTACACCTTC,CAWNLGGKRNYGYTF
TRBV2,NA,TRBJ2-3,NA,TGTGCCAGCAGCGACGAGACTAGTGGCGTCGGGGGTACGCAGTATTTT,CASSDETSGVGGTQYF
TRBV19,once,TRBJ2-3,NA,TGTGCCAGTAGGGACAGACCGCTCACAGATACGCAGTATTTT,CASRDRPLTDTQYF
TRBV7-8,NA,TRBJ2-7,NA,TGTGCCAGCAGCTTAACCCATGGTCGCAGCAACTACGAGCAGTACTTC,CASSLTHGRSNYEQYF
TRBV4-2,NA,TRBJ1-2,NA,TGTGCCAGCAGCCAAGATCGAAAGGGCTACACCTTC,CASSQDRKGYTF
TRBV28,NA,TRBJ2-5,NA,TGTGCCAGTGGACATATACAAGAGACCCAGTACTTC,CASGHIQETQYF
TRBV18,NA,TRBJ2-3,NA,TGTGCCAGCTCCCCTGACGGGTGGGATACGCAGTATTTT,CASSPDGWDTQYF
TRBV5-4,NA,TRBJ1-5,TRBD1,TGTGCCAGCAGCTTGGGGACAGGGTGGAATCAGCCCCAGCATTTT,CASSLGTGWNQPQHF
TRBV5-1,NA,TRBJ2-3,TRBD2,TGCGCCAGCCGAGGTCTAGCGGGGGCTAGCACAGATACGCAGTATTTT,CASRGLAGASTDTQYF
TRBV5-5,once,TRBJ2-7,TRBD2,TGTGCCAGCAGCGGGCGACTAGCGGTGAGCTCCTACGAGCAGTACTTC,CASSGRLAVSSYEQYF
TRBV18,NA,TRBJ1-2,NA,TGTGCCAGCTCACCGGGCGGAACCTATGGCTACACCTTC,CASSPGGTYGYTF
TRBV2,once,TRBJ1-5,TRBD1,TGTGCCACCGGCCCGGACAGGGGGAATCAGCCCCAGCATTTT,CATGPDRGNQPQHF
TRBV6-5,NA,TRBJ1-5,NA,TGTGCCAGCCGTGGGCCGGGGGGAAACAATCAGCCCCAGCATTTT,CASRGPGGNNQPQHF
TRBV27,NA,TRBJ1-5,NA,TGTGCCAGCAGTTCAACAGGGAACAATCAGCCCCAGCATTTT,CASSSTGNNQPQHF
TRBV6-6,NA,TRBJ2-7,NA,TGTGCCAGCAGTTACTTGGGGAGCTACGAGCAGTACTTC,CASSYLGSYEQYF
TRBV7-9,NA,TRBJ2-7,NA,TGTGCCAGTTCGGGACTGAGCTCCTACGAGCAGTACTTC,CASSGLSSYEQYF
TRBV2,NA,TRBJ1-2,TRBD1,TGTGCCAGCAGGGAACAGGGGACGTATGGCTACACCTTC,CASREQGTYGYTF
TRBV4-1,NA,TRBJ2-1,NA,TGCGCCAGCAGCCGACCACAAGGAAGGATCACCTACAATGAGCAGTTCTTC,CASSRPQGRITYNEQFF
TRBV5-1,NA,TRBJ2-3,NA,TGCGCCAGCAGGTTTTACTTAGCAGATACGCAGTATTTT,CASRFYLADTQYF
TRBV18,NA,TRBJ2-7,NA,TGTGCCAGCTCACCCGACAGGGAGCAGTACTTC,CASSPDREQYF
TRBV5-4,NA,TRBJ2-3,TRBD2,TGTGCCAGCAGCTTGGAGGCTAGCGGGAGGGGAGGGAAGGATACGCAGTATTTT,CASSLEASGRGGKDTQYF
TRBV14,NA,TRBJ2-7,TRBD1,TGTGCCAGCAGCCCACTGTCCAGGGGGAGCTCCTACGAGCAGTACTTC,CASSPLSRGSSYEQYF
TRBV19,NA,TRBJ1-1,NA,TGTGCCAGTAGCTTCCGCCGAAGCCAGGGGAACACTGAAGCTTTCTTT,CASSFRRSQGNTEAFF
TRBV6-5,NA,TRBJ1-2,NA,TGTGCCAGCAGTTACCTCCGAGGGATCACCCTCTATGGCTACACCTTC,CASSYLRGITLYGYTF
TRBV5-6,NA,TRBJ2-2,TRBD2,TGTGCCAGCAGACCCAGGAGTGGGGGGGCCGGGGAGCTGTTTTTT,CASRPRSGGAGELFF
TRBV29-1,NA,TRBJ1-1,NA,TGCAGCGTTGGACCCCCAGACACTGAAGCTTTCTTT,CSVGPPDTEAFF
TRBV7-2,NA,TRBJ1-1,NA,TGTGCCAGCAGCCGGACATTGAACACTGAAGCTTTCTTT,CASSRTLNTEAFF
TRBV6-1,NA,TRBJ2-7,TRBD2,TGTGCCAGCACCGATAGCCCTAGCGGGAGTTCCGAGCAGTACTTC,CASTDSPSGSSEQYF
TRBV5-1,many,TRBJ1-1,NA,TGCGCCAGCAGCTTGGGGGTGAACACTGAAGCTTTCTTT,CASSLGVNTEAFF
TRBV28,NA,TRBJ2-7,NA,TGTGCCAGCAGTTTGCGGGGATACGAGCAGTACTTC,CASSLRGYEQYF
TRBV29-1,NA,TRBJ1-5,NA,TGCAGCGTTGAGGAGGGTATCGGTCAGCCCCAGCATTTT,CSVEEGIGQPQHF
TRBV2,NA,TRBJ1-5,NA,TGTGCCAGCGAGTCCCCTTGGGGCAATCAGCCCCAGCATTTT,CASESPWGNQPQHF
TRBV5-1,NA,TRBJ2-1,NA,TGCGCCAGCAGCCCCGGTGGGAATGAGCAGTTCTTC,CASSPGGNEQFF
TRBV10-3,few,TRBJ1-2,NA,TGTGCCATCACAGCTAACTATGGCTACACCTTC,CAITANYGYTF
TRBV4-3,NA,TRBJ2-3,TRBD2,TGCGCCAGCAGCCCCCAGACTAGCGGGAGCAGGGCAGATACGCAGTATTTT,CASSPQTSGSRADTQYF
TRBV5-4,NA,TRBJ2-7,NA,TGTGCCAGCAGCTTCTTCCTACGCGAGCAGTACTTC,CASSFFLREQYF
TRBV28,NA,TRBJ1-2,NA,TGTGCCAGCCGGATAGCCCAGTTAGGCTATGGCTACACCTTC,CASRIAQLGYGYTF
TRBV2,NA,TRBJ2-1,TRBD2,TGTGCCAGCAGTTTCAGCGGGAGCGCCTGGAATGAGCAGTTCTTC,CASSFSGSAWNEQFF
TRBV7-8,NA,TRBJ1-1,NA,TGTGCCAGCGTGGGGGGTACTTTGAACACTGAAGCTTTCTTT,CASVGGTLNTEAFF
TRBV9,NA,TRBJ2-1,NA,TGTGCCAGCAGCGCCCCGACATACAATGAGCAGTTCTTC,CASSAPTYNEQFF
TRBV4-1,NA,TRBJ1-2,TRBD1,TGCGCCAGCAGCCGAATGGGAGGGGGCTGGGATGGCTACACCTTC,CASSRMGGGWDGYTF
TRBV15,NA,TRBJ2-4,TRBD2,TGTGCCACCAGCAGAGAACTAGCGGGAGGCGAGAACATTCAGTACTTC,CATSRELAGGENIQYF
TRBV2,NA,TRBJ1-5,NA,TGTGCCAGCAGTGAGATGACAGGCAATCAGCCCCAGCATTTT,CASSEMTGNQPQHF